One T cell receptor (beta chain) is described in this entry. Repertoires were generated with immunoSEQ multiplex PCR, while TCRdb's copy carries only in-frame clones and drops some. Of about 60,000 clones in the sample, 80% to 90% were seen once. The sample belongs to a study of blood T cell repertoires in COVID-19. Study information: Specimens from acute and convalescent COVID-19 originated in the United States, Italy and Spain. PBMCs, B-cell-depleted T cells, or T cells provided the cDNA or gDNA that made up the material.

The V end was cut by 5 bases, the J end by 7 bases, with 14 bases between. Germline CDR1 reads KGHDR; CDR2 reads SFDVKD. This CDR3 has 14 amino acids. This sequence joins TRBV24-1 and TRBJ1-5; weak D call: TRBD1 (6 bases). The receptor was derived from a man aged 40-55 years with acute or convalescent COVID-19. Sequenced material: peripheral blood. CDR3 protein: CATSGTDTGQPQHF. CDR3 nucleotide sequence: TGTGCCACCAGTGGGACAGATACGGGCCAGCCCCAGCATTTT.